This T cell receptor beta chain is drawn from a study of early T cells in non-severe SARS-CoV-2 infection. CDR1 is SEHNR, CDR2 FQNEAQ, per germline (reference sequence). Trimming stripped 5 bases from V and 1 base from J, with 20 bases between. The CDR3 extends over 17 amino acids. Individual cDNA molecules received unique molecular identifiers during library preparation. TCRdb reprocessed the 5' RACE reads with MiXCR, giving one entry per CDR3 protein. This sample carries some 98,000 distinct CDR3 sequences, approximately 17% of them seen once, and the ten largest clones take 1.3%. This clonotype was observed a few times. No antigen is known for it. Study-wide results and caveats: VDJdb matching skewed toward anti-spike CD8 responses, missing private and CD4 specificities.

The chain combines TRBV7-9 with TRBJ2-5; maybe TRBD1 (5 bases). The TCR was taken from an adult who was a healthcare worker with PCR-confirmed SARS-CoV-2 infection or an uninfected control (not recorded which). The sequencing input was whole blood. The CDR3 spells CASSQPTDRYIQETQYF. The DNA for the CDR3 is TGTGCCAGCAGCCAACCTACCGACAGATACATCCAAGAGACCCAGTACTTC.